This T cell receptor (beta chain) was sequenced during a study of blood T cells in healthy people across ages. Findings of the study overall: From one million sequenced T cells, diversity estimates were lower bounds.

About this clonotype itself: Antigen: not known.

Primers used in a second PCR of roughly 6 to 11 cycles were a sample-barcoded 5' primer and a J-beta primer mix. MiXCR, applied by TCRdb to the 5' RACE reads, yields one record per CDR3 protein. The sample has about 1.8 million distinct CDR3 sequences; roughly 52% are singletons. The TCR originated in a woman in her thirties or forties in good health. The sequenced sample consisted of blood.

The CDR3 DNA reads as TGTGCCAGCAGTTCCCCGATACAGGGTGACACAGATACGCAGTATTTT. Translating gives CASSSPIQGDTDTQYF. The chain employs TRBV12-3 or TRBV12-4 and TRBJ2-3, with TRBD1 as a possible D gene (6 bases). CDR3 size: 16 residues. Trimming took off 4 bases at V and 2 bases at J, with 16 bases between the two ends.